This record concerns one TCR beta chain sequence. Its target is unknown. Germline-derived CDR1 and CDR2 are LGHNA and YNFKEQ. The CDR3 is made up of 15 amino acids. Trimming pared 0 bases from V and 12 bases from J, leaving 20 bases between. The sample comes from a study of cytomegalovirus exposure and HLA in healthy donors. Study-wide background: An analysis done earlier identified more than 90 million unique TCR beta sequences from about 179 million T cells.

Researchers ran the PCR with 60 Vbeta and 13 Jbeta primers. Using immunoSEQ multiplex PCR, the repertoire was profiled, and TCRdb retains in-frame clones only, with some absent. Here the sample spans tens of thousands of clones, about 71% being singletons. Whole-study findings and limits: The study listed roughly 160 cytomegalovirus-associated TCR beta chains.

The rearrangement uses TRBV4-2 and TRBJ1-2, with D possibly being TRBD1 (6 bases). The receptor was derived from a woman aged 50 to 60 in good health and CMV-seropositive. The sequencing sample was made of PBMCs. The DNA of the CDR3 is TGTGCCAGCAGCCAAGAGGCTCGGGACACCCGGCGTCACACCTTC. It codes for CASSQEARDTRRHTF.